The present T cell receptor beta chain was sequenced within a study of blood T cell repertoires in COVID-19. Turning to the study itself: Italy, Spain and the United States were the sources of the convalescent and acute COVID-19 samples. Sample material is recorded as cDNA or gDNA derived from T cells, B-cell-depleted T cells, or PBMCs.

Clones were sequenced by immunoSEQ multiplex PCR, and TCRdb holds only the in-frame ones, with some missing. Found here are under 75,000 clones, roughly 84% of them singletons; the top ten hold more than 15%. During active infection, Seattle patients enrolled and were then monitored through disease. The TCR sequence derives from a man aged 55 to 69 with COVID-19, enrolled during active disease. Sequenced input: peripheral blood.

CDR3 DNA sequence: TGTGCCAGCAGTTCTACAGGGCTCGGAAACACCATATATTTT. Residues: CASSSTGLGNTIYF. The V call is TRBV6-6, the J call TRBJ1-3; D is perhaps TRBD1 (6 bases). Looked up from germline, CDR1 is MNHNY and CDR2 is SVGAGI (reference sequence). Trimming removed 4 bases at V and 4 bases at J, with 11 bases between. This CDR3 region has 14 residues.